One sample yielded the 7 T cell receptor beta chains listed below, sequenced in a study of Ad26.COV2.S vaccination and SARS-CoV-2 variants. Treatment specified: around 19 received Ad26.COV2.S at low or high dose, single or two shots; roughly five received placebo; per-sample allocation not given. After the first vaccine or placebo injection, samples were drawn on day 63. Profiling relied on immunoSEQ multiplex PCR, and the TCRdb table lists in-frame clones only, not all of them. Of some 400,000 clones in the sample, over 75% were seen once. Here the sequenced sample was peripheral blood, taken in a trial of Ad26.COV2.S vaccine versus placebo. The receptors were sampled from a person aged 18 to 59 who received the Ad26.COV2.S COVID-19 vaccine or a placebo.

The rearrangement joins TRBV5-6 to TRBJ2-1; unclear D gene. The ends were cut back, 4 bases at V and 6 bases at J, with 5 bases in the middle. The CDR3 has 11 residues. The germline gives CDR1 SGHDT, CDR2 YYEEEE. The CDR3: CASSRVNEQFF. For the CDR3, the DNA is TGTGCCAGCAGCCGAGTCAATGAGCAGTTCTTC. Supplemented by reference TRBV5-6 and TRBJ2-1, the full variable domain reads DAGVTQSPTHLIKTRGQQVTLRCSPKSGHDTVSWYQQALGQGPQFIFQYYEEEERQRGNFPDRFSGHQFPNYSSELNVNALLLGDSALYLCASSRVNEQFFGPGTRLTVL.

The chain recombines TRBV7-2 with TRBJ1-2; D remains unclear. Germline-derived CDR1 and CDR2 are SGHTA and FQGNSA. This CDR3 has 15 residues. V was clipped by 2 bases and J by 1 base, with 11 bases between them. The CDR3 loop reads CASSLRVGDNYGYTF. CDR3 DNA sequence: TGTGCCAGCAGCTTAAGGGTAGGAGATAACTATGGCTACACCTTC.

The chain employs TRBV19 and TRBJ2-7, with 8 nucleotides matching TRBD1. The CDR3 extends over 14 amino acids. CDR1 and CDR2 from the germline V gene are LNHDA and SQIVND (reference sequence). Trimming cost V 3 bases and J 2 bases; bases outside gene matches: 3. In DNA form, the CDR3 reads TGTGCCAGTAGTATTGCACAGGGGGCCTACGAGCAGTACTTC. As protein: CASSIAQGAYEQYF.

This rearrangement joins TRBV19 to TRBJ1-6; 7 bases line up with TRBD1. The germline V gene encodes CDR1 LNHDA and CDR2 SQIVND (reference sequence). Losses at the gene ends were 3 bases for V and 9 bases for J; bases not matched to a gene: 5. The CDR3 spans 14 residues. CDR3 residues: CASSIRQGSSPLHF. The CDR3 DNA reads TGTGCCAGTAGTATCCGACAGGGTAGTTCACCCCTCCACTTT.

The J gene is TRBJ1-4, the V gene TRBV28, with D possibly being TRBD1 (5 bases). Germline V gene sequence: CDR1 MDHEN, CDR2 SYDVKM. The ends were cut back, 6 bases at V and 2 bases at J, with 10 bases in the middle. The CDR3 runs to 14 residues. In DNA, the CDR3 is TGTGCCAGCAGCTACGGGGGGACTAATGAAAAACTGTTTTTT. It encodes CASSYGGTNEKLFF.

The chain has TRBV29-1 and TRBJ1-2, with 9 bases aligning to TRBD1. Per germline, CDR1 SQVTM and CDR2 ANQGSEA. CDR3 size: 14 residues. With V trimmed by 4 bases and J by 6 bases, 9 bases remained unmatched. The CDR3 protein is CSVVGTGWPDGYTF. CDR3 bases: TGCAGCGTTGTGGGGACAGGGTGGCCCGATGGCTACACCTTC.

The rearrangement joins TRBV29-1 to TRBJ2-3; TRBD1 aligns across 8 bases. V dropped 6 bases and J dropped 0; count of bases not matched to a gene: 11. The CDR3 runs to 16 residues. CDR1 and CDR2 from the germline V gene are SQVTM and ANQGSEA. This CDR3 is CSVTGVLRASTDTQYF. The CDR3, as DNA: TGCAGCGTGACAGGGGTTCTCCGTGCTAGCACAGATACGCAGTATTTT.